One and the same sample provided the 17 T cell receptor beta chains below, sequenced in a study of neurological immune-mediated disorders. TCRdb re-called the 5' RACE reads with MiXCR, one entry per CDR3 protein. The table lists tens of thousands of distinct CDR3 sequences, 5.8% of them singletons. Time point described: longitudinal time-point 2. The sample consisted of PBMCs. The receptors originated from a woman aged 60-75 years with multiple sclerosis.

V usage is TRBV3-1 and J usage is TRBJ2-5; weak D call: TRBD2 (6 bases). Germline V gives CDR1 LGHDT, CDR2 YNNKEL (reference sequence). This CDR3 is 14 amino acids long. Trimming left V 3 bases short and J 4 bases short, with 12 bases between. For the CDR3, the DNA is TGTGCCAGCAGCCAGGCGGGACGGGGAGAGACCCAGTACTTC. This translates into CASSQAGRGETQYF.

This clonotype was recorded at least ten times. The V call is TRBV6-5, the J call TRBJ2-1; no clear D. The germline V gene encodes CDR1 MNHEY and CDR2 SVGAGI. Trimming pared 1 base from V and 5 bases from J, leaving 15 bases between. CDR3 length: 16 residues. The DNA for the CDR3 is TGTGCCAGCAGTTACTTCCCCAATCAGGCCAACAATGAGCAGTTCTTC. Its protein product is CASSYFPNQANNEQFF.

This clonotype was recorded many times. The gene calls are TRBV5-1 and TRBJ2-4; perhaps TRBD2 as D (6 bases). This CDR3 is built from 14 residues. Deletions cut 0 bases from V and 7 bases from J, with 11 bases between. Germline values: CDR1 SGHRS, CDR2 YFSETQ. CDR3 in amino acids: CASSLGPGDNIQYF. The CDR3 nucleotides read TGCGCCAGCAGCTTGGGGCCGGGGGACAACATTCAGTACTTC.

This clonotype occurred many times. At one of its ends the junction is not consistent with the germline gene, which may arise from a read error. The chain couples TRBV10-3 to TRBJ2-1; D perhaps matches TRBD1 (6 bases). The germline CDR1 and CDR2 sequences are ENHRY and SYGVKD. The CDR3 length is 15 residues. The CDR3, as DNA: TGTGCCATCAGTGGGGGGCCTTCTTCCTCCAATGAGCAGTTCTTC. Translated: CAISGGPSSSNEQFF.

This clonotype was detected ten times or more. The rearrangement links TRBV5-1 to TRBJ2-1; TRBD2 matches 9 bases. The ends lost 0 bases at V and 4 bases at J; junction bases unmatched: 5. CDR1 and CDR2 (germline): SGHRS, YFSETQ. The CDR3 is 16 amino acids. The CDR3 nucleotides are TGCGCCAGCAGCTTGGGAAGCGGGGGGCCTTACAATGAGCAGTTCTTC. Its protein is CASSLGSGGPYNEQFF.

This clonotype has at least ten counts. The chain joins TRBV20-1 to TRBJ2-3; D is unresolved. From germline, CDR1 is DFQATT and CDR2 SNEGSKA (reference sequence). This CDR3 spans 14 amino acids. V was clipped by 0 bases and J by 0 bases, with 7 bases between them. CDR3 region: CSAREESSTDTQYF. DNA of the CDR3: TGCAGTGCTAGAGAGGAGAGTAGCACAGATACGCAGTATTTT.

The gene calls are TRBV5-1 and TRBJ2-1, with TRBD2 as a possible D gene (5 bases). Trimming cost V 0 bases and J 8 bases, with 9 bases left between them. Germline CDR1 SGHRS, CDR2 YFSETQ. The CDR3 contains 13 residues. CDR3 region: CASSLELVDEQFF. The CDR3 DNA follows: TGCGCCAGCAGCTTGGAACTAGTAGATGAGCAGTTCTTC.

Of note for this clonotype: The junction departs from the called germline gene at one end, perhaps through a read error. V gene TRBV7-7 combines with J gene TRBJ2-7, with D unclear. This CDR3 is built from 13 residues. Germline V lookup: CDR1 SSHAT, CDR2 FNYEAQ (reference sequence). The CDR3 coding sequence is TGTGCTAGCAGCCCGGCTATAAACGGGGAGCAGTACTTC. Protein: CASSPAINGEQYF.

This clonotype has at least ten counts. This chain joins TRBV24-1 and TRBJ2-2; possible D gene TRBD2, 6 bases. Between the trimmed V and J ends, which lost 7 bases and 5 bases, there was a span of 10 bases. The CDR3 is 13 residues long. Germline CDR1 and CDR2: KGHDR and SFDVKD. The CDR3 nucleotides read TGTGCCACCAGGGAGGGGAGTACCGGGGAGCTGTTTTTT. Residues: CATREGSTGELFF.

This clonotype was recorded many times. V usage is TRBV5-1 and J usage is TRBJ1-1; 7 bases agree with TRBD1. The J segment lost 11 bases and the V segment lost 4 bases, leaving 11 bases of the junction unmatched. Germline loops: CDR1 SGHRS, CDR2 YFSETQ. The CDR3 covers 13 residues. The chain's CDR3 is CASSPETGLGAFF. The CDR3 bases are TGCGCCAGCAGCCCGGAGACAGGGCTTGGTGCTTTCTTT.

CDR3 bases: TGTGCCAGCAGTTTACGGCAGATGGGGGAAAAACTGTTTTTT. It codes for CASSLRQMGEKLFF. V and J are TRBV28 and TRBJ1-4, with D unclear. V was shortened by 2 bases and J by 8 bases, with 12 bases between the two germline ends. Germline V lookup: CDR1 MDHEN, CDR2 SYDVKM. The CDR3 covers 14 residues.

This clonotype has a count of ten or more. V usage is TRBV6-4 and J usage is TRBJ2-3, with D hard to call. This CDR3 spans 13 amino acids. Germline CDR1 reads MRHNA; CDR2 reads SNTAGT. V gave up 2 bases and J gave up 1 base, with 4 bases separating them. In DNA form, the CDR3 reads TGTGCCAGCAGTGACGGGGGCACAGATACGCAGTATTTT. Translated, it gives CASSDGGTDTQYF.

This clonotype has ten or more counts. The chain employs TRBV7-9 and TRBJ2-2; 7 bases fit TRBD1. The CDR3 runs 15 residues. The ends lost 5 bases at V and 1 base at J; junction bases unmatched: 4. The germline CDR1 and CDR2 sequences are SEHNR and FQNEAQ (reference sequence). This chain's CDR3 is CASSTRTGNTGELFF. CDR3 DNA sequence: TGTGCCAGCAGCACCCGGACAGGGAACACCGGGGAGCTGTTTTTT.

There are a few counts of this clonotype. The chain links TRBV19 to TRBJ2-4, with D hard to call. CDR1 and CDR2 (germline): LNHDA, SQIVND (reference sequence). V shed 5 bases and J shed 1 base, with 3 bases lying between them. The CDR3 sequence is 12 residues long. The CDR3 spells CASSFAKNIQYF. The CDR3 bases are TGTGCCAGTAGTTTCGCCAAAAACATTCAGTACTTC. Together with reference TRBV19 and TRBJ2-4, the CDR3 gives the full variable domain: DGGITQSPKYLFRKEGQNVTLSCEQNLNHDAMYWYRQDPGQGLRLIYYSQIVNDFQKGDIAEGYSVSREKKESFPLTVTSAQKNPTAFYLCASSFAKNIQYFGAGTRLSVL.

The genes are TRBV6-1 and TRBJ2-7; D might be TRBD1 (5 bases). Germline lookup yields CDR1 MNHNS and CDR2 SASEGT. V was shortened by 2 bases and J by 3 bases, with 14 bases between the two germline ends. This CDR3 contains 15 residues. CDR3 sequence: CASSEQGNAYYEQYF. In DNA, the CDR3 is TGTGCCAGCAGTGAACAGGGCAACGCCTACTACGAGCAGTACTTC.

This clonotype was found many times. This rearrangement joins TRBV3-1 to TRBJ1-5; D is ambiguous. The V and J ends lost 3 bases and 3 bases respectively, with 9 bases between them. The germline CDR1 and CDR2 sequences are LGHDT and YNNKEL (reference sequence). CDR3 length: 14 residues. The CDR3 bases are TGTGCCAGCAGCCATTACGGGGACAATCAGCCCCAGCATTTT. Its protein product is CASSHYGDNQPQHF.

Sample share makes this clonotype medium-sized. CDR3 bases: TGTGCCAGCAAGACAGAGAACACCGGGGAGCTGTTTTTT. This sequence encodes CASKTENTGELFF. The J gene is TRBJ2-2, the V gene TRBV12-3 or TRBV12-4, with D possibly matching TRBD1 (5 bases). Deletions cut 7 bases from V and 1 base from J, with 7 bases between. The CDR3 consists of 13 residues.